This is a list of T cell receptor beta chains from one sample in a study of OX40 agonist ivuxolimab in advanced cancers. Sequenced by immunoSEQ multiplex PCR; TCRdb stores in-frame clones only, minus some. Of tens of thousands of clones in the sample, more than 85% were seen once. Source: CD4+ or CD8+ T cells sorted from blood, taken in a trial of the OX40 agonist ivuxolimab. The receptors originated from an adult with an advanced solid tumor such as melanoma, head and neck, liver or kidney cancer. CDR3s include the opening cysteine and the closing phenylalanine or tryptophan. The order of the fields is CDR3 DNA, CDR3 protein, V gene, D gene, J gene, clone size. A D gene is named only where the DNA matches it firmly. Clone size appears in some rows only: once, few, many, or a class for an expanded clone.

cdr3_nt: TGTGCCAGCAGCTTTAACTCCTACAATGAGCAGTTCTTC
cdr3_aa: CASSFNSYNEQFF
v_call: TRBV7-3
d_call: -
j_call: TRBJ2-1
clone_size: -

cdr3_nt: TGTGCCAGCAGCTTAATGGACTGGGATGAGCAGTTCTTC
cdr3_aa: CASSLMDWDEQFF
v_call: TRBV7-3
d_call: -
j_call: TRBJ2-1
clone_size: -

cdr3_nt: TGTGCCAGCAGCTTGGGCAGGTATTCCTACAATGAGCAGTTCTTC
cdr3_aa: CASSLGRYSYNEQFF
v_call: TRBV5-6
d_call: -
j_call: TRBJ2-1
clone_size: -

cdr3_nt: TGTGCCAGCAGCTCATACGGAGCGGGGGACACTGAAGCTTTCTTT
cdr3_aa: CASSSYGAGDTEAFF
v_call: TRBV7-2
d_call: -
j_call: TRBJ1-1
clone_size: -

cdr3_nt: TGTGCCAGCAGTGAATATTCGTTCGTGCAGTATTTT
cdr3_aa: CASSEYSFVQYF
v_call: TRBV25-1
d_call: -
j_call: TRBJ2-3
clone_size: -

cdr3_nt: TGCGCCAGCAGCACTTCCGGGACAGGGGGCATAACTAATGAAAAACTGTTTTTT
cdr3_aa: CASSTSGTGGITNEKLFF
v_call: TRBV4-3
d_call: TRBD1
j_call: TRBJ1-4
clone_size: -

cdr3_nt: TGTGCCAGCGGGGACGCCTACGAGCAGTACTTC
cdr3_aa: CASGDAYEQYF
v_call: TRBV27
d_call: -
j_call: TRBJ2-7
clone_size: -

cdr3_nt: TGTGCCAGCAGCTTAGCATCGGGGGGCCGCGAGCAGTACTTC
cdr3_aa: CASSLASGGREQYF
v_call: TRBV7-6
d_call: -
j_call: TRBJ2-7
clone_size: once

cdr3_nt: TGTGCCAGTAAAGGTACGTCGGGGGATTCGTACACTGAAGCTTTCTTT
cdr3_aa: CASKGTSGDSYTEAFF
v_call: TRBV19
d_call: -
j_call: TRBJ1-1
clone_size: -

cdr3_nt: TGTGCCAGCAGCTTAACCTCCATGGACAGGGGGAATGAGCAGTTCTTC
cdr3_aa: CASSLTSMDRGNEQFF
v_call: TRBV7-3
d_call: TRBD1
j_call: TRBJ2-1
clone_size: -

cdr3_nt: TGTGCCAGCAGCTTAGGCGGGGAAGGGGGAGGCACTGAAGCTTTCTTT
cdr3_aa: CASSLGGEGGGTEAFF
v_call: TRBV7-9
d_call: -
j_call: TRBJ1-1
clone_size: -

cdr3_nt: TGTGCCAGCAGTGGGACATCCGGGACGACCTACGAGCAGTACTTC
cdr3_aa: CASSGTSGTTYEQYF
v_call: TRBV27
d_call: -
j_call: TRBJ2-7
clone_size: -

cdr3_nt: TGTGGGGCGGGGCCCAACTCTGGAAACACCATATATTTT
cdr3_aa: CGAGPNSGNTIYF
v_call: TRBV19
d_call: -
j_call: TRBJ1-3
clone_size: -

cdr3_nt: TGTGCCAGCAGGACCTTCGAGACCGGGGAGCTGTTTTTT
cdr3_aa: CASRTFETGELFF
v_call: TRBV25-1
d_call: -
j_call: TRBJ2-2
clone_size: -

cdr3_nt: TGTGCCTGGAGTGGGCAGGAAACAGATACGCAGTATTTT
cdr3_aa: CAWSGQETDTQYF
v_call: TRBV30
d_call: -
j_call: TRBJ2-3
clone_size: -

cdr3_nt: TGTGCCAGCAGTTTACAGGGGCCAGATGGCTACACCTTC
cdr3_aa: CASSLQGPDGYTF
v_call: TRBV28
d_call: -
j_call: TRBJ1-2
clone_size: -

cdr3_nt: TGTGCCAGCAGGGATCGGAGCACTGAAGCTTTCTTT
cdr3_aa: CASRDRSTEAFF
v_call: TRBV28
d_call: -
j_call: TRBJ1-1
clone_size: -

cdr3_nt: TGTGCCAGCAGCTTAGGACGCGGGACCGAGCAGTACTTC
cdr3_aa: CASSLGRGTEQYF
v_call: TRBV7-2
d_call: -
j_call: TRBJ2-7
clone_size: -

cdr3_nt: TGTGCCAGCGGTTCATGGACAGAAATTGAAAAACTGTTTTTT
cdr3_aa: CASGSWTEIEKLFF
v_call: TRBV27
d_call: -
j_call: TRBJ1-4
clone_size: -

cdr3_nt: TGTGCCAGCAGCTTAGGGGGACCAGATACGCAGTATTTT
cdr3_aa: CASSLGGPDTQYF
v_call: TRBV7-6
d_call: -
j_call: TRBJ2-3
clone_size: -

cdr3_nt: TGCGCCAGCACCCGGACAGGGGGCGATTCACCCCTCCACTTT
cdr3_aa: CASTRTGGDSPLHF
v_call: TRBV5-1
d_call: TRBD1
j_call: TRBJ1-6
clone_size: -

cdr3_nt: TGTGCCAGCAGCTTAGTAGGGGGGAGCACAGATACGCAGTATTTT
cdr3_aa: CASSLVGGSTDTQYF
v_call: TRBV7-6
d_call: -
j_call: TRBJ2-3
clone_size: -

cdr3_nt: TGTGCCAGCAGTACTCACAGGGGGATGAACACTGAAGCTTTCTTT
cdr3_aa: CASSTHRGMNTEAFF
v_call: TRBV28
d_call: TRBD1
j_call: TRBJ1-1
clone_size: -

cdr3_nt: TGTGCCAGCAGACCAGACAGGTTCTCCTACGAGCAGTACTTC
cdr3_aa: CASRPDRFSYEQYF
v_call: TRBV7-2
d_call: -
j_call: TRBJ2-7
clone_size: -

cdr3_nt: TGTGCCAGCAGTCTCGACAGGATATTAAACCTGAACACTGAAGCTTTCTTT
cdr3_aa: CASSLDRILNLNTEAFF
v_call: TRBV7-6
d_call: -
j_call: TRBJ1-1
clone_size: -

cdr3_nt: TGTGCCAGCAGTTTTCAGGGGGTAGGGCAAGAGACCCAGTACTTC
cdr3_aa: CASSFQGVGQETQYF
v_call: TRBV28
d_call: TRBD1
j_call: TRBJ2-5
clone_size: -

cdr3_nt: TGTGCTAGTGGTTTGCAAGCCAACAGGGGAATCTCTGGGGCCAACGTCCTGACTTTC
cdr3_aa: CASGLQANRGISGANVLTF
v_call: TRBV12-5
d_call: TRBD1
j_call: TRBJ2-6
clone_size: -

cdr3_nt: TGTGCCAGCAGTCAGTCCGGGACAGAAGGGGTGGAGCAGTTCTTC
cdr3_aa: CASSQSGTEGVEQFF
v_call: TRBV6-5
d_call: TRBD1
j_call: TRBJ2-1
clone_size: -

cdr3_nt: TGTGCCAGCAGGGGGGAAAGCTCCTACGAGCAGTACTTC
cdr3_aa: CASRGESSYEQYF
v_call: TRBV2
d_call: -
j_call: TRBJ2-7
clone_size: -

cdr3_nt: TGTGCCAGCAGCCCGGACATCGTCTCTGGAAACACCATATATTTT
cdr3_aa: CASSPDIVSGNTIYF
v_call: TRBV6-6
d_call: -
j_call: TRBJ1-3
clone_size: -

cdr3_nt: TGCAGCGTCGGGACAGGGATGTCAGAGCAGTACTTC
cdr3_aa: CSVGTGMSEQYF
v_call: TRBV29-1
d_call: TRBD1
j_call: TRBJ2-7
clone_size: -

cdr3_nt: TGCGCCAGCAGCCAAGATGGGACAGACTCCTACAATGAGCAGTTCTTC
cdr3_aa: CASSQDGTDSYNEQFF
v_call: TRBV4-3
d_call: TRBD1
j_call: TRBJ2-1
clone_size: -

cdr3_nt: TGTGCCAGCAGCCAAGTCGAAGACTATGGCTACACCTTC
cdr3_aa: CASSQVEDYGYTF
v_call: TRBV4-2
d_call: -
j_call: TRBJ1-2
clone_size: -

cdr3_nt: TGCGCCAGCAGCCAAGAAAACCTTGGCGGTGAAGCTTTCTTT
cdr3_aa: CASSQENLGGEAFF
v_call: TRBV4-3
d_call: -
j_call: TRBJ1-1
clone_size: -

cdr3_nt: TGTGCCAGTAGTTCCGGAGTGCCTAACTCCATATATTTT
cdr3_aa: CASSSGVPNSIYF
v_call: TRBV19
d_call: -
j_call: TRBJ1-3
clone_size: -

cdr3_nt: TGTGCCAGCAGTGACTTGGGGGGTTCCACAGATACGCAGTATTTT
cdr3_aa: CASSDLGGSTDTQYF
v_call: TRBV6-4
d_call: -
j_call: TRBJ2-3
clone_size: few

cdr3_nt: TGTGCCAGCAGTGGGTCAGGGTCGCGGAACACCATATATTTT
cdr3_aa: CASSGSGSRNTIYF
v_call: TRBV25-1
d_call: -
j_call: TRBJ1-3
clone_size: few